The sequence of this T cell receptor beta chain was determined in a study of blood T cell repertoires in COVID-19. Original analysis: Reference gene primer amplification gave nucleated cell count estimates. Profiling relied on immunoSEQ multiplex PCR, and the TCRdb table lists in-frame clones only, not all of them. V and J calls and clone size come straight from that table; D and trimming were deduced from the DNA. The data contain 210,000 or so clones, 84% of them singletons. Between the trimmed V and J ends, which lost 6 bases and 10 bases, there was a span of 12 bases. Germline V gives CDR1 SNHLY, CDR2 FYNNEI. The CDR3 has 11 residues.

This TCR was sampled from a woman of 80 years or more with active or convalescent COVID-19. The rearrangement uses TRBV2 and TRBJ1-2, with D maybe TRBD1 (5 bases). Material for sequencing was peripheral blood. The CDR3 DNA is TGTGCCAGCAGGGGGGGAGAGCTCTACACCTTC. Protein: CASRGGELYTF.